This is a list of T cell receptor beta chains from one sample in a study of regulatory T cells in long-lasting Graves disease. TCRdb used MiXCR to reprocess the multiplex PCR reads, holding one entry per CDR3 protein. The sample records approximately 400,000 distinct CDR3 sequences, 20% to 25% being singletons. Sequences were derived from peripheral blood mononuclear cells (PBMCs), sampled when the disease was refractory, from a patient treated with antithyroid drugs. The source of these receptors is a female donor with Graves disease. The CDR3 runs from the conserved cysteine through the conserved F or W. A D gene is named only where the DNA matches it firmly. Clone size is stated in some rows and not others, as once, few, many or a class when expanded.

V gene,clone size,D gene,J gene,CDR3 DNA,CDR3 protein
TRBV7-2,many,TRBD2,TRBJ2-2,TGTGCCAGCAGCTTGGCGGGAGGCGGGGAGCTGTTTTTT,CASSLAGGGELFF
TRBV15,many,TRBD2,TRBJ2-5,TGTGCCACCAGCAGAGATAGGTTAGCGGGGCAAGAGACCCAGTACTTC,CATSRDRLAGQETQYF
TRBV20-1,many,-,TRBJ2-5,TGCAGTGCTCCTCTCCCGCCAGTACAAGAGACCCAGTACTTC,CSAPLPPVQETQYF
TRBV30,many,TRBD1,TRBJ1-2,TGTGCCTACCCGGGACAGGGGAACTATGGCTACACCTTC,CAYPGQGNYGYTF
TRBV29-1,few,TRBD1,TRBJ2-7,TGCAGCGTGAGGGGCAACCTACAGGGGTACGAGCAGTACTTC,CSVRGNLQGYEQYF
TRBV5-1,-,-,TRBJ2-7,TGCGCCAGCAGCTTGGAGGTAGGGGGATTAGGCGAGCAGTACTTC,CASSLEVGGLGEQYF
TRBV5-1,-,TRBD1,TRBJ1-2,TGCGCCAGCAGCCCCGGGACAGGGGGCAACTATGGCTACACCTTC,CASSPGTGGNYGYTF
TRBV5-6,few,TRBD1,TRBJ1-2,TGTGCCAGCAGCTCGAAGGGACAGGACTATGGCTACACCTTC,CASSSKGQDYGYTF
TRBV7-9,-,-,TRBJ1-4,TGTGCCAGCAGCCCCGTGGGGGGAAATGAAAAACTGTTTTTT,CASSPVGGNEKLFF
TRBV12-3/TRBV12-4,-,-,TRBJ2-3,TGTGCCAGCAGTTTAGGGACCCCTCCGGGAGATACGCAGTATTTT,CASSLGTPPGDTQYF
TRBV7-2,-,-,TRBJ2-7,TGTGCCAGCAGCTTGACTAGGGGGAGCTCCTACGAGCAGTACTTC,CASSLTRGSSYEQYF
TRBV27,many,-,TRBJ2-5,TGTGCCAGCAGCAGTCACGGGTCCCATGAGACCCAGTACTTC,CASSSHGSHETQYF
TRBV29-1,few,TRBD1,TRBJ2-5,TGCAGCGTTGATGACAGGGAAGGGACCCAGTACTTC,CSVDDREGTQYF
TRBV10-3,-,TRBD1,TRBJ2-5,TGTGCCATCCGAGACAGGGATCAAGAGACCCAGTACTTC,CAIRDRDQETQYF
TRBV5-1,many,-,TRBJ2-7,TGCGCCAGCAGCTTAACTTCAGGGGCCTACGAGCAGTACTTC,CASSLTSGAYEQYF
TRBV7-9,many,TRBD2,TRBJ2-5,TGTGCCAGCAGTATGACTAGCGGGGGCGAGACCCAGTACTTC,CASSMTSGGETQYF
TRBV6-1,-,-,TRBJ1-5,TGTGCCAGCAGCTATAACCCCCCGACAACCTTTAATAGCAATCAGCCCCAGCATTTT,CASSYNPPTTFNSNQPQHF
TRBV12-3/TRBV12-4,-,TRBD2,TRBJ2-2,TGTGCCAGCAGCTTGACTAGCGGGAACTACGGGGAGCTGTTTTTT,CASSLTSGNYGELFF
TRBV2,-,-,TRBJ1-2,TGCGCCAGCCCCTCAAGGGGGGACCGCCTAGGCTACACCTTC,CASPSRGDRLGYTF
TRBV11-3,many,TRBD2,TRBJ2-7,TGTGCCAGCAGCTTGGGGACTAAAGACTACGAGCAGTACTTC,CASSLGTKDYEQYF
TRBV15,few,-,TRBJ2-7,TGTGCCACCAGCAGAGATCTGGGAACGGACGAGGACTTC,CATSRDLGTDEDF
TRBV27,-,TRBD1,TRBJ1-5,TGTGCCAGCTCACCTGGGACAGGGGAACAGCCCCAGCATTTT,CASSPGTGEQPQHF